Listed below are T cell receptor beta chains from one sample, sequenced in a study of control samples from healthy donors and cancer patients. Here immunoSEQ multiplex PCR was the method, and the copy in TCRdb shows in-frame clones only, minus some. The sample lists some 130,000 clones, around nine tenths occurring once. The specimen sequenced was blood. The receptors stem from a man younger than 45 in good health. The CDR3 runs from the conserved cysteine through the conserved F or W. A D gene is named only where the DNA matches it firmly. Expanded clones are given a class, and other clones once, few, many or no size at all.

V	D	J	size	DNA	CDR3
TRBV6-2/TRBV6-3	-	TRBJ1-5	-	TGTGCCAGCAGTAGAGGCGGGGAGGATCAGCCCCAGCATTTT	CASSRGGEDQPQHF
TRBV5-4	-	TRBJ2-5	-	TGTGCCAGCAGCTTGGAGTCCAAAGAGACCCAGTACTTC	CASSLESKETQYF
TRBV10-2	TRBD2	TRBJ2-1	-	TGCGCCAGCAGCAAGATTTTAGCGGGAGGGTCTTATGAGCAGTTCTTC	CASSKILAGGSYEQFF
TRBV19	-	TRBJ1-5	-	TGTGCCAGTAGCCCTAGGGAGGGGATTACAAAATATAGCAATCAGCCCCAGCATTTT	CASSPREGITKYSNQPQHF
TRBV6-6	-	TRBJ2-2	-	TGTGCCAGCACCAATGCACAGGGCGGGGAGCTGTTTTTT	CASTNAQGGELFF
TRBV6-1	-	TRBJ2-1	-	TGTGCCAGCAGTGAACGAATGGGGGGGCCCAATGAGCAGTTCTTC	CASSERMGGPNEQFF
TRBV14	-	TRBJ2-3	-	TGTGCCAGCAGCTGGCAACTCACAGATACGCAGTATTTT	CASSWQLTDTQYF
TRBV27	TRBD2	TRBJ2-3	-	TGTGCCAGCAGATCGAAAGGGACTAGCGGGACCACAGATACGCAGTATTTT	CASRSKGTSGTTDTQYF
TRBV11-3	-	TRBJ1-4	-	TGTGCCAGCAGCCGCAACGGACAGCTCGAAAAACTGTTTTTT	CASSRNGQLEKLFF
TRBV7-2	-	TRBJ1-5	-	TGTGCCAGCAGCTCCCTAAGGAATCAGCCCCAGCATTTT	CASSSLRNQPQHF
TRBV7-9	-	TRBJ1-1	-	TGTGCCAGCAGCTTAGTCGGGGGCATGAACACTGAAGCTTTCTTT	CASSLVGGMNTEAFF
TRBV5-1	TRBD2	TRBJ2-7	-	TGCGCCAGCACCTCTAGCGGGAGGACCTCCGAGCAGTACTTC	CASTSSGRTSEQYF
TRBV6-5	TRBD1	TRBJ1-5	-	TGTGCCAGCAGTTTCGACAGGGCTCAGCCCCAGCATTTT	CASSFDRAQPQHF
TRBV28	-	TRBJ1-2	-	TGTGCCAGCAGTTTCAGGGGAGGTTATGGCTACACCTTC	CASSFRGGYGYTF
TRBV27	-	TRBJ2-5	-	TGTGCCAGCAGCCCCGACAACTTCCAAGAGACCCAGTACTTC	CASSPDNFQETQYF
TRBV10-3	-	TRBJ2-4	-	TGTGCCATCAGTCCCACTGGGTACATTCAGTACTTC	CAISPTGYIQYF
TRBV28	TRBD1	TRBJ1-1	-	TGTGCCAGCAGTGGAGGGGGCGGGGGAGAAGCTTTCTTT	CASSGGGGGEAFF
TRBV6-1	-	TRBJ2-7	-	TGTGCCAGCAGTGAAGCTCCAGGACCCTCCTACGAGCAGTACTTC	CASSEAPGPSYEQYF
TRBV6-5	-	TRBJ2-7	-	TGTGCCAGCAGATTAAATTACGCAGGCTCTAAGTACTTC	CASRLNYAGSKYF
TRBV14	-	TRBJ2-1	-	TGTGCCAGCAGCGCGGACATCTACAATGAGCAGTTCTTC	CASSADIYNEQFF
TRBV6-5	-	TRBJ1-2	-	TGTGCCAGCAGTTACTCGACCGGCGGAGGCTACACCTTC	CASSYSTGGGYTF
TRBV10-3	-	TRBJ1-2	-	TGTGCCATCAGTGTTGGACCTACTGACTATGGCTACACCTTC	CAISVGPTDYGYTF
TRBV27	TRBD2	TRBJ2-1	-	TGTGCCAGCAGTTCATTGGTGGGAGGGCCTTACAATGAGCAGTTCTTC	CASSSLVGGPYNEQFF
TRBV28	-	TRBJ1-1	-	TGTGCCAGCTCCCCAGCAATGGGGGGGCGAACTGAAGCTTTCTTT	CASSPAMGGRTEAFF
TRBV6-5	-	TRBJ1-5	few	TGTGCCAGCGTCAGGACATCTAATCAGCCCCAGCATTTT	CASVRTSNQPQHF
TRBV30	TRBD1	TRBJ1-6	-	TGTGCCTGGAGTTCTCGACAGGGCAATTCACCCCTCCACTTT	CAWSSRQGNSPLHF
TRBV27	-	TRBJ1-5	-	TGTGCCAGCCCTAAGGCACAGGTGCGACAGCCCCAGCATTTT	CASPKAQVRQPQHF
TRBV7-5	-	TRBJ1-3	-	TGTGCCAGAAGCTCCAACAGGGACTCTGGAAACACCATATATTTT	CARSSNRDSGNTIYF
TRBV19	TRBD1	TRBJ1-5	once	TGTGCCAGTAGTATACAGGGGGTAAGCAATCAGCCCCAGCATTTT	CASSIQGVSNQPQHF
TRBV7-9	-	TRBJ2-1	-	TGTGCCAGCAGCCCTCCCTCCATTGGTGGCAGGAATGAGCAGTTCTTC	CASSPPSIGGRNEQFF
TRBV7-8	-	TRBJ1-5	-	TGTGCCAGCAGTATCAGGGTTGGTCAGCCCCAGCATTTT	CASSIRVGQPQHF
TRBV7-2	-	TRBJ2-3	-	TGTGCCAGCCAGAGCTTTGTGCGGCCCAGCACAGATACGCAGTATTTT	CASQSFVRPSTDTQYF
TRBV20-1	-	TRBJ1-1	-	TGCAGTGCTAGTCGAGGTCTGAACACTGAAGCTTTCTTT	CSASRGLNTEAFF
TRBV20-1	-	TRBJ1-5	-	TGCAGTGCTAGTCAGAGGGGCGGTCTGGGAAACAATCAGCCCCAGCATTTT	CSASQRGGLGNNQPQHF
TRBV18	-	TRBJ1-2	-	TGTGCCAGCTCGAGGGACCGCACCGACTATGGCTACACCTTC	CASSRDRTDYGYTF
TRBV27	TRBD2	TRBJ2-7	-	TGTGCCAGCAGTTTTCGGGGGGGATACGAGCAGTACTTC	CASSFRGGYEQYF
TRBV6-6	-	TRBJ2-7	-	TGTGCCAGCAGGGGATCGACAGCCGGACGGGGCGAGCAGTACTTC	CASRGSTAGRGEQYF
TRBV28	-	TRBJ1-3	-	TGTGCCAGCAGCTGGGAGGGGGGTCGTTCGGACACCATATATTTT	CASSWEGGRSDTIYF
TRBV24-1	-	TRBJ2-1	-	TGTGCCACCAGTGACCCCCGACTGGGATCCTACAATGAGCAGTTCTTC	CATSDPRLGSYNEQFF
TRBV27	TRBD2	TRBJ2-3	-	TGTGCCAGCAGTCTCGTAGCGGGAGAGGTGATGACAGATACGCAGTATTTT	CASSLVAGEVMTDTQYF
TRBV4-2	TRBD2	TRBJ2-1	-	TGTGCCAGCAGCCAAGATAGTACTAGCGGAACCTACAATGAGCAGTTCTTC	CASSQDSTSGTYNEQFF
TRBV25-1	TRBD1	TRBJ1-5	-	TGTGCCAGCAGTGGACAGGGATTAGTCAATCAGCCCCAGCATTTT	CASSGQGLVNQPQHF
TRBV7-7	TRBD2	TRBJ2-1	-	TGTGCTAGCAGCTTAGCGGGAGGAGACAATGAGCAGTTCTTC	CASSLAGGDNEQFF
TRBV3-1/TRBV3-2	-	TRBJ1-1	-	TGTGCCAGCAGCCTTCGTACAGGGAACACTGAAGCTTTCTTT	CASSLRTGNTEAFF
TRBV11-1	-	TRBJ2-1	-	TGTGCCAGCAGCTTAGGGCCCGATACCAATGAGCAGTTCTTC	CASSLGPDTNEQFF
TRBV4-3	-	TRBJ2-1	-	TGCGCCAGCAGCCAAGAATTAGCCAATGAGCAGTTCTTC	CASSQELANEQFF
TRBV5-1	TRBD1	TRBJ1-1	-	TGCGCCAGCAGCTTGGGACAGGGGTGGACTGAAGCTTTCTTT	CASSLGQGWTEAFF
TRBV7-8	TRBD1	TRBJ1-5	-	TGTGCCAGCAGCTTAACTACAGGGGGCCTGGGCAATCAGCCCCAGCATTTT	CASSLTTGGLGNQPQHF
TRBV7-3	-	TRBJ1-2	-	TGTGCCAGCAGCTTAGATGGAGGGAGCAACTATGGCTACACCTTC	CASSLDGGSNYGYTF
TRBV10-3	-	TRBJ2-5	-	TGTGCCATCCGCGGACCCGGGACGGACGGGACCCAGTACTTC	CAIRGPGTDGTQYF
TRBV28	-	TRBJ1-2	-	TGTGCCAGCAGCCTCCTTGAACAGAAACCCTATGGCTACACCTTC	CASSLLEQKPYGYTF
TRBV27	TRBD1	TRBJ2-7	-	TGTGCCAGCAGTTTAGGACAGGGGCGCTCCTACGAGCAGTACTTC	CASSLGQGRSYEQYF
TRBV5-6	-	TRBJ1-2	-	TGTGCCAGCAGTTTTACAAGGGGCTATGGCTACACCTTC	CASSFTRGYGYTF
TRBV19	-	TRBJ2-2	once	TGTGCCAGTACCCCCTCCTTGACAGCGAACACCGGGGAGCTGTTTTTT	CASTPSLTANTGELFF
TRBV30	-	TRBJ1-1	-	TGTGCCTGGAGTGACATTGGCACTGAAGCTTTCTTT	CAWSDIGTEAFF
TRBV21-1	-	TRBJ2-3	-	TGTGCCAGCAGCAAAGGTGGACTAGCGGGGTGTTCTAGCACAGATACGCAGTATTTT	CASSKGGLAGCSSTDTQYF
TRBV7-2	-	TRBJ1-2	-	TGTGCCAGCAGCCTTGGTCGCCCCCCAAACGTCAATGGCTACACCTTC	CASSLGRPPNVNGYTF
TRBV11-2	-	TRBJ2-7	-	TGTGCCAGCAGCTCGAGGTCCCACGAGCAGTACTTC	CASSSRSHEQYF
TRBV5-1	TRBD1	TRBJ1-3	-	TGCGCCAGCAGCCCGACTCCGACAGGGGGAACTGGAAACACCATATATTTT	CASSPTPTGGTGNTIYF
TRBV2	TRBD1	TRBJ1-5	once	TGTGCCAGCAGGGCCGACAGGGAAGGGCATCAGCCCCAGCATTTT	CASRADREGHQPQHF